These 20 T cell receptor beta chains share one sample of origin, sequenced in a study of cytomegalovirus exposure and HLA in healthy donors. The data were produced by immunoSEQ multiplex PCR, yet TCRdb's version contains in-frame clones alone and is incomplete. The table has roughly 150,000 clones, roughly nine tenths seen once; the top ten hold approximately 3.2%. Sequenced sample: PBMCs. These receptors came from a woman aged 18-30 years in good health and CMV-seropositive.

The rearrangement uses TRBV6-4 and TRBJ2-1, with D possibly TRBD2 on 6 matching bases. The CDR3 extends over 14 amino acids. Trimming shortened V by 4 bases and J by 6 bases, and 13 bases separated the two germline ends. From germline, CDR1 is MRHNA and CDR2 SNTAGT. CDR3: CASSVTGEVNEQFF. In DNA form, the CDR3 reads TGTGCCAGCAGTGTTACGGGAGAAGTCAATGAGCAGTTCTTC.

J is TRBJ2-7 and V is TRBV6-1; D is undetermined. This CDR3 contains 11 residues. V shed 5 bases and J shed 6 bases, with 8 bases lying between them. Per germline, CDR1 MNHNS and CDR2 SASEGT. The CDR3, as DNA: TGTGCCAGCAGTTACGAGCGCGAGCAGTACTTC. Translation gives CASSYEREQYF.

The chain has TRBV20-1 and TRBJ2-3; unclear D gene. Germline loops: CDR1 DFQATT, CDR2 SNEGSKA (reference sequence). The length of the CDR3 is 11 residues. Trimming shortened V by 3 bases and J by 4 bases, and 5 bases separated the two germline ends. CDR3 protein: CSASHADTQYF. In DNA form, the CDR3 reads TGCAGTGCTAGTCATGCAGATACGCAGTATTTT.

This chain connects TRBV28 to TRBJ2-5; TRBD2 matches at 10 bases. The V segment lost 1 base and the J segment 2 bases; nucleotides outside the gene matches: 4. The CDR3 has 16 residues. Looked up from germline, CDR1 is MDHEN and CDR2 is SYDVKM. The CDR3 DNA sequence: TGTGCCAGCAGTTTATTCACTAGCGGGATGCAAGAGACCCAGTACTTC. This codes for CASSLFTSGMQETQYF.

The chain uses TRBV27 and TRBJ2-7, with TRBD2 identical over 9 bases. The V and J ends lost 6 bases and 5 bases, in that order; junction bases with no gene match: 5. The CDR3 consists of 13 residues. From germline, CDR1 is MNHEY and CDR2 SMNVEV (reference sequence). CDR3 DNA sequence: TGTGCCAGCAGAGGGACTAGCCGCAACGAGCAGTACTTC. Translated: CASRGTSRNEQYF.

The count of this clone is one. The rearrangement uses TRBV7-8 and TRBJ2-7; TRBD1 matches 8 bases. V was clipped by 5 bases and J by 4 bases; unmatched bases: 7. Germline assignment: CDR1 SGHVS and CDR2 FQNEAQ. The CDR3 totals 14 residues. CDR3 in amino acids: CASSPRTGPYEQYF. The CDR3 DNA reads TGTGCCAGCAGCCCTCGGACAGGGCCGTACGAGCAGTACTTC.

V and J are TRBV4-1 and TRBJ2-7; 7 bases are shared with TRBD2. This CDR3 comprises 18 residues. J was trimmed by 8 bases and V by 0 bases; bases with no gene match: 19. Looked up from germline, CDR1 is MGHRA and CDR2 is YSYEKL. As DNA, the CDR3 is TGCGCCAGCAGCCAAGATCGGGAGTCCGGGACTACCATCTCGAAGCAGTACTTC. Translated, it gives CASSQDRESGTTISKQYF.

The V call is TRBV19, the J call TRBJ2-7; 11 positions agree with TRBD2. CDR3 length: 14 amino acids. CDR1 is LNHDA, CDR2 SQIVND, per germline (reference sequence). V lost 6 bases to trimming and J lost 3 bases; unmatched junction nucleotides: 4. CDR3 sequence (DNA): TGTGCCAGTAGAGGGACTAGCGGAGGCTACGAGCAGTACTTC. Its translation is CASRGTSGGYEQYF.

The J gene is TRBJ2-7, the V gene TRBV11-3; TRBD1 agrees at 10 bases. The CDR3 totals 16 residues. The trim removed 5 bases at V and 4 bases at J, leaving 11 bases unmatched. Germline V lookup: CDR1 SGHNT, CDR2 YENEEA. The CDR3 coding sequence is TGTGCCAGCAGCCCCCCGTGGACAGGGGGTACTTACGAGCAGTACTTC. This codes for CASSPPWTGGTYEQYF. Full variable domain (missing parts from reference TRBV11-3 and TRBJ2-7): EAGVVQSPRYKIIEKKQPVAFWCNPISGHNTLYWYLQNLGQGPELLIRYENEEAVDDSQLPKDRFSAERLKGVDSTLKIQPAELGDSAVYLCASSPPWTGGTYEQYFGPGTRLTVT.

The V and J genes are TRBV2 and TRBJ1-4; 9 bases match TRBD1. The junction had 10 bases not matched to a gene; V was cut back by 9 bases and J by 8 bases. Germline V gives CDR1 SNHLY, CDR2 FYNNEI. This CDR3 is built from 14 residues. The CDR3 DNA is TGTGCCAGTTCGAAGGACAGGGGTAACGAAAAACTGTTTTTT. Amino acid sequence: CASSKDRGNEKLFF.

The rearrangement joins TRBV27 to TRBJ2-3; TRBD2 matches at 8 bases. V shed 2 bases, J shed 9 bases, and the junction held 4 bases outside the gene matches. There are 13 residues in the CDR3. The germline gives CDR1 MNHEY, CDR2 SMNVEV (reference sequence). The CDR3 sequence is CASSLNIAGTQYF. The CDR3 bases are TGTGCCAGCAGTTTAAACATAGCGGGGACGCAGTATTTT.

The rearrangement joins TRBV27 to TRBJ2-7; unclear D gene. CDR1 and CDR2 (germline): MNHEY, SMNVEV (reference sequence). V was clipped by 0 bases and J by 4 bases, with 13 bases between them. CDR3 length: 15 amino acids. The CDR3 sequence is CASSLSPGAVYEQYF. In DNA form, the CDR3 reads TGTGCCAGCAGTTTATCTCCGGGTGCGGTTTACGAGCAGTACTTC.

The chain recombines TRBV13 with TRBJ2-1; TRBD2 aligns across 7 bases. The germline CDR1 and CDR2 sequences are PRHDT and FYEKMQ (reference sequence). This CDR3 contains 13 residues. The V and J ends lost 5 bases and 8 bases, in that order; junction bases with no gene match: 6. The CDR3 is CASSTARGDEQFF. The DNA of the CDR3 is TGTGCCAGCAGCACAGCCCGGGGGGATGAGCAGTTCTTC.

This chain uses TRBV28 with TRBJ1-1; no reliable D call. V was shortened by 1 base and J by 5 bases, with 8 bases between the two germline ends. Germline V gives CDR1 MDHEN, CDR2 SYDVKM. The CDR3 is made up of 13 amino acids. Written as DNA, the CDR3 is TGTGCCAGCAGTTTATTAAGCGGGACTGAAGCTTTCTTT. Translation gives CASSLLSGTEAFF.

This chain links TRBV5-1 with TRBJ2-7; D is possibly TRBD1 (6 bases). CDR1 SGHRS and CDR2 YFSETQ come from the germline V gene. This CDR3 region has 14 residues. V dropped 1 base and J dropped 3 bases, with 11 bases sitting between them. This chain's CDR3 is CASSLWGQDYEQYF. CDR3 in DNA: TGCGCCAGCAGCTTGTGGGGACAAGACTACGAGCAGTACTTC.

This clone was observed a few times. The chain carries TRBV19 and TRBJ2-3, with unresolved D. V lost 7 bases to trimming and J lost 1 base, with 9 bases between them. Germline CDR1 reads LNHDA; CDR2 reads SQIVND (reference sequence). The CDR3 loop spans 13 amino acids. This CDR3 reads CASTVTGTDTQYF. The DNA for the CDR3 is TGTGCCAGTACCGTCACAGGCACAGATACGCAGTATTTT. The full variable domain, in which reference TRBV19 and TRBJ2-3 provide the parts outside the CDR3, is DGGITQSPKYLFRKEGQNVTLSCEQNLNHDAMYWYRQDPGQGLRLIYYSQIVNDFQKGDIAEGYSVSREKKESFPLTVTSAQKNPTAFYLCASTVTGTDTQYFGPGTRLTVL.

This rearrangement joins TRBV7-8 to TRBJ2-1; D might be TRBD2 (6 bases). The CDR3 runs 15 residues. CDR1 and CDR2 (germline): SGHVS, FQNEAQ. The V end was cut by 0 bases, the J end by 9 bases, with 15 bases between. CDR3 bases: TGTGCCAGCAGCTTAGCGCCTTCCGGGAGAAGTGAGCAGTTCTTC. Amino acids: CASSLAPSGRSEQFF.

This clone was detected only once. The V call is TRBV6-5, the J call TRBJ2-3, with 7 bases that match TRBD2. The junction had 7 bases not matched to a gene; V was cut back by 5 bases and J by 2 bases. The CDR3 length is 15 residues. Germline assignment: CDR1 MNHEY and CDR2 SVGAGI. CDR3: CASSPAGLITDTQYF. The CDR3 nucleotides are TGTGCCAGCAGTCCGGCGGGACTAATCACAGATACGCAGTATTTT.

CDR3: CAISENSLGADTQYF. For the CDR3, the DNA is TGTGCCATCAGTGAGAACAGCCTAGGGGCAGATACGCAGTATTTT. This rearrangement joins TRBV10-3 to TRBJ2-3, with a weak D call TRBD1 (5 bases). Trimming left V 2 bases short and J 4 bases short, with 13 bases between. CDR3 size: 15 residues. The germline gives CDR1 ENHRY, CDR2 SYGVKD.

This clone was seen only once. The chain is built from TRBV29-1 and TRBJ1-5; no reliable D call. The CDR3 covers 14 residues. Germline CDR1 SQVTM, CDR2 ANQGSEA. The ends were cut back, 4 bases at V and 3 bases at J, with 13 bases in the middle. Here the CDR3 reads CSVGGGEVNQPQHF. The CDR3 DNA is TGCAGCGTTGGGGGTGGGGAGGTCAATCAGCCCCAGCATTTT.